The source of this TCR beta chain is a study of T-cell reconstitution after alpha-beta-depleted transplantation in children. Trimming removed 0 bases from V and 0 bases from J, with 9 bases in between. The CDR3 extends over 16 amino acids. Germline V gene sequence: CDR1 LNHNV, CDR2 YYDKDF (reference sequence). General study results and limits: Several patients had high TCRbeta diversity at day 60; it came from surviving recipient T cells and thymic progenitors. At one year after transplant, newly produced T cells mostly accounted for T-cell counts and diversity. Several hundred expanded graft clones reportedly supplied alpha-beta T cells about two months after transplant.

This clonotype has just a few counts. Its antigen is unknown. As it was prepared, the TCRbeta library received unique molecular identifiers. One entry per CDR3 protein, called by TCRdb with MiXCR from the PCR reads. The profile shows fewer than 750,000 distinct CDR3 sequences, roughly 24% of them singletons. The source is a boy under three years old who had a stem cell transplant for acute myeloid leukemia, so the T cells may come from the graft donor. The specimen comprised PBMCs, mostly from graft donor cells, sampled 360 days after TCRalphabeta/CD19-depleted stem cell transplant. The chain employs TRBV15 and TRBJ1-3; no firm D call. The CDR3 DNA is TGTGCCACCAGCAGAGATCTCCAGGCCTCTGGAAACACCATATATTTT. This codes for CATSRDLQASGNTIYF. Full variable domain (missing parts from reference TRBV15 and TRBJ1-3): DAMVIQNPRYQVTQFGKPVTLSCSQTLNHNVMYWYQQKSSQAPKLLFHYYDKDFNNEADTPDNFQSRRPNTSFCFLDIRSPGLGDTAMYLCATSRDLQASGNTIYFGEGSWLTVV.